The sample holds many counts of the clone carrying this T cell receptor (beta chain). Its specificity is not known. The V gene end was trimmed by 5 bases and the J gene end by 5 bases; junction bases not matched to a gene: 8. The CDR3 is made up of 16 amino acids. In the library, individual cDNA molecules carried attached unique molecular identifiers. MiXCR was run by TCRdb on the 5' RACE reads, yielding one entry per CDR3 protein. The data contain tens of thousands of distinct CDR3 sequences, roughly 3% of them singletons. The sample comes from a study of early T cells in non-severe SARS-CoV-2 infection. At the level of the study: It was bulk RNA from unsorted whole blood that was sequenced, and the chains were unpaired. Notes on the study in general: The VDJdb matching leaned toward anti-spike CD8 responses and overlooked private and CD4 specificities.

This sequence originates from an adult who was a healthcare worker with PCR-confirmed SARS-CoV-2 infection or an uninfected control (not recorded which). The gene calls are TRBV12-3 or TRBV12-4 and TRBJ2-2; 10 bases agree with TRBD1. Sequences were obtained from whole blood. As DNA, the CDR3 is TGTGCCAGCAGTCTACGACAGGGGGCTCCGACCGGGGAGCTGTTTTTT. Amino acids: CASSLRQGAPTGELFF.